This T cell receptor (beta chain) is drawn from a study of blood T cell repertoires in COVID-19. Study as a whole: From the United States, Italy and Spain came samples of acute and convalescent COVID-19. From T cells, B-cell-depleted T cells, or PBMCs came the material, which was cDNA or gDNA.

As processed by the authors: Cell counts per sample came from amplifying reference gene primers. Libraries were prepared by immunoSEQ multiplex PCR; TCRdb keeps only in-frame clonotypes and omits some of them. V, J and clone size reflect that table, while D and trimming were determined from the DNA. The sample records tens of thousands of clones, around nine tenths being singletons. This CDR3 has 15 amino acids. The germline V and J ends were trimmed by 6 bases and 3 bases, with 18 bases remaining between them. Looked up from germline, CDR1 is MNHNY and CDR2 is SVGAGI (reference sequence). This clone counts as medium-sized (0.01 to 0.1%). During active infection, Seattle patients enrolled and were then monitored through disease.

The genes are TRBV6-6 and TRBJ2-7; D is undetermined. The clonotype originates from a woman in her fifties or sixties with COVID-19, enrolled during active disease. The sample comprised peripheral blood. CDR3 region: CASSPSHKSVYEQYF. The CDR3 DNA follows: TGTGCCAGCAGCCCTAGTCATAAGAGCGTCTACGAGCAGTACTTC.